The 5 T cell receptor beta chains given below trace back to one sample, sequenced in a study of T cells after yellow fever vaccination. TCRdb re-called the 5' RACE reads with MiXCR, one entry per CDR3 protein. The table records about 370,000 distinct CDR3 sequences, 9.5% to 13% of them present only once. The specimen was PBMCs, collected on the day of the first yellow fever vaccination. These receptors were taken from a man in his late teens or twenties who received the YFV17D yellow fever vaccine.

This clonotype was picked up many times. This chain joins TRBV5-1 and TRBJ2-1, with 7 bases that match TRBD1. V shed 4 bases, J shed 4 bases, and the junction held 11 bases outside the gene matches. Germline V gives CDR1 SGHRS, CDR2 YFSETQ. The CDR3 runs 16 residues. The CDR3 sequence is CASSTTPRDSYNEQFF. CDR3 DNA: TGCGCCAGCAGCACTACGCCCCGGGACAGTTACAATGAGCAGTTCTTC.

This clonotype was found a few times. The rearrangement links TRBV6-5 to TRBJ2-3; D not certain. V gave up 2 bases and J gave up 6 bases, with 12 bases separating them. There are 14 residues in the CDR3. Germline assignment: CDR1 MNHEY and CDR2 SVGAGI. In DNA form, the CDR3 reads TGTGCCAGCAGTTACGACTGGGCGACGGATACGCAGTATTTT. As protein: CASSYDWATDTQYF.

The V and J genes are TRBV28 and TRBJ1-4; D unresolved. In germline, CDR1 is MDHEN, CDR2 SYDVKM. This CDR3 has 13 residues. V dropped 6 bases and J dropped 5 bases, with 10 bases sitting between them. This CDR3 reads CASSPHGNEKLFF. The CDR3 DNA is TGTGCCAGCAGCCCTCACGGGAATGAAAAACTGTTTTTT.

The sample holds a few counts of this clonotype. V is TRBV29-1 and J is TRBJ2-3; either TRBD1 or TRBD2 may fit D (6 bases each). CDR3 size: 15 residues. Trimming took 6 bases from V and 2 from J, leaving 18 bases between them. Germline CDR1 SQVTM, CDR2 ANQGSEA. In nucleotides, the CDR3 is TGCAGCGTAGTTGGGAGGACAGACACCACAGATACGCAGTATTTT. Residues: CSVVGRTDTTDTQYF.

The V call is TRBV11-2, the J call TRBJ1-2, with TRBD1 as a possible D gene (6 bases). Per germline, CDR1 SGHAT and CDR2 FQNNGV. The V and J ends lost 5 bases and 7 bases respectively, with 17 bases between them. This CDR3 comprises 14 residues. CDR3 DNA sequence: TGTGCCAGCAGCCCTACACAAGCAGGGGTTGGCTACACCTTC. Its translation is CASSPTQAGVGYTF.